What follows are 13 T cell receptor beta chains derived from one specimen sequenced in a study of lymphopenia after photon versus proton radiotherapy (dated by TCRdb to the late 2010s). To prepare the library, the immunoSEQ multiplex PCR assay was applied. TCRdb retrieved this table from immuneACCESS and kept in-frame rearrangements only. Not all clones are present; in checked studies, unresolved V genes account for under half, and no reason is known for the remainder. The sample table lists approximately 91,000 clones, about 83% of them with a count of one. The ten biggest clones cover around 1.4% of the sample. Sequences were derived from peripheral blood, sampled from a patient treated with proton-based radiotherapy. The receptors derive from a man in his fifties or sixties with pancreatic cancer.

This sequence joins TRBV7-9 and TRBJ2-1; TRBD2 agrees at 7 bases. Looked up from germline, CDR1 is SEHNR and CDR2 is FQNEAQ (reference sequence). This CDR3 region has 16 residues. V was pared by 7 bases and J by 1 base, with 10 bases of the junction left unmatched. CDR3 loop: CASTFSGRISYNEQFF. DNA for the CDR3: TGTGCCAGCACCTTTAGCGGGCGGATTTCCTACAATGAGCAGTTCTTC.

The V gene is TRBV5-1, the J gene TRBJ2-7; D ambiguous. The V end lost 3 bases, the J end lost 6 bases, and 7 bases lay between the germline ends. Germline loops: CDR1 SGHRS, CDR2 YFSETQ. This CDR3 spans 11 amino acids. CDR3 DNA: TGCGCCAGCAGCTCCTTGGCCGAGCAGTACTTC. Its translation is CASSSLAEQYF.

This rearrangement joins TRBV6-5 to TRBJ2-3; 10 bases are shared with TRBD1. This CDR3 is 15 amino acids long. Looked up from germline, CDR1 is MNHEY and CDR2 is SVGAGI. With V trimmed by 6 bases and J by 9 bases, 12 bases remained unmatched. The CDR3, as DNA: TGTGCCAGCAGACGCGACCGACAGGGGGCTGAAACGCAGTATTTT. Translating gives CASRRDRQGAETQYF.

V and J are TRBV29-1 and TRBJ2-1; the match to TRBD2 covers 10 bases. Trimming at V came to 6 bases and at J to 8 bases, leaving 19 bases not matched to a gene. Germline V lookup: CDR1 SQVTM, CDR2 ANQGSEA. The CDR3 totals 17 residues. Here the CDR3 DNA reads TGCAGCGTATTAGGGCTGGCTAGCGGGAGATTTGCTTATGAGCAGTTCTTC. Protein product: CSVLGLASGRFAYEQFF.

The V call is TRBV30, the J call TRBJ1-3; D not certain. The CDR3 length is 14 residues. Germline-derived CDR1 and CDR2 are GTSNPN and SVGIG (reference sequence). Trimming shortened V by 0 bases and J by 7 bases, and 13 bases separated the two germline ends. Here the CDR3 reads CAWSVPENGNTIYF. In DNA form, the CDR3 reads TGTGCCTGGAGTGTACCCGAGAACGGGAACACCATATATTTT.

V and J are TRBV11-2 and TRBJ1-2; TRBD1 matches at 10 bases. Per the germline V gene, CDR1 is SGHAT and CDR2 is FQNNGV. With V trimmed by 6 bases and J by 8 bases, 12 bases remained unmatched. The CDR3 extends over 15 amino acids. The DNA for the CDR3 is TGTGCCAGCAGTTCCGTGGGACAGGGGAGGTCAGGCTACACCTTC. It specifies CASSSVGQGRSGYTF.

The rearrangement joins TRBV11-3 to TRBJ1-5; 8 bases map to TRBD1. Germline lookup yields CDR1 SGHNT and CDR2 YENEEA. With 0 bases clipped from V and 3 bases from J, the junction kept 7 bases outside the gene matches. The CDR3 sequence is 17 residues long. The CDR3, as DNA: TGTGCCAGCAGCTTAGATTGGGACAGGAGGTCCAATCAGCCCCAGCATTTT. Translating gives CASSLDWDRRSNQPQHF.

The J gene is TRBJ2-2, the V gene TRBV6-5, with TRBD2 as a possible D gene (5 bases). The length of the CDR3 is 14 residues. Germline CDR1 MNHEY, CDR2 SVGAGI. V lost 6 bases and J 5 bases, leaving 13 bases between the germline ends. The CDR3 DNA sequence: TGTGCCAGCAGACCCTCGGGAAGAACCGGGGAGCTGTTTTTT. Protein sequence: CASRPSGRTGELFF.

The V gene is TRBV10-3, the J gene TRBJ2-1; 7 nucleotides line up with TRBD2. Germline lookup yields CDR1 ENHRY and CDR2 SYGVKD. V was clipped by 5 bases and J by 6 bases; unmatched bases: 7. CDR3 size: 14 residues. The CDR3, as DNA: TGTGCCATCAGTTCACGGGGGGAACTCAATGAGCAGTTCTTC. Translated: CAISSRGELNEQFF.

The rearrangement uses TRBV18 and TRBJ2-5, with TRBD1 matching over 7 bases. The CDR3 is made up of 13 amino acids. With V trimmed by 4 bases and J by 5 bases, 4 bases remained unmatched. Germline V gene sequence: CDR1 KGHSH, CDR2 LQKENI. CDR3 sequence (DNA): TGTGCCAGCTCACTCGGGACAGCCGAGACCCAGTACTTC. Amino acids: CASSLGTAETQYF.

The chain is built from TRBV9 and TRBJ2-7, with a tentative D call TRBD2 (6 bases). V was shortened by 4 bases and J by 6 bases, with 17 bases between the two germline ends. This CDR3 has 14 amino acids. The germline CDR1 and CDR2 sequences are SGDLS and YYNGEE. CDR3 sequence: CASSQLGRSSEQYF. CDR3 in DNA: TGTGCCAGCAGCCAACTTGGGAGGAGCAGCGAGCAGTACTTC.

This chain joins TRBV11-2 and TRBJ2-3; TRBD2 aligns across 9 bases. J gave up 4 bases and V 4 bases, and 9 bases lay outside the gene matches. Looked up from germline, CDR1 is SGHAT and CDR2 is FQNNGV. There are 16 residues in the CDR3. The CDR3 is CASSSGASGIADTQYF. The CDR3 DNA reads as TGTGCCAGCAGCTCCGGGGCTAGCGGGATAGCAGATACGCAGTATTTT.

The V and J genes are TRBV11-2 and TRBJ2-2; TRBD2 might be the D (5 bases). The CDR3 is 14 amino acids. Trimming pared 1 base from V and 4 bases from J, leaving 7 bases between. Germline lookup yields CDR1 SGHAT and CDR2 FQNNGV. Written as DNA, the CDR3 is TGTGCCAGCAGCTTAGGAGGGAGCACCGGGGAGCTGTTTTTT. It codes for CASSLGGSTGELFF.